Below are 24 T cell receptor beta chains sequenced from a single sample in a study of cytomegalovirus exposure and HLA in healthy donors. PCR primers comprised 60 Vbeta and 13 Jbeta primers. Sequenced by immunoSEQ multiplex PCR; TCRdb stores in-frame clones only, minus some. The repertoire holds about 120,000 clones, with more than 70% as singletons. The sample comprised PBMCs. These receptors all stem from a man aged 30-40 years in good health and CMV-seronegative.

This clone was seen a handful of times. The CDR3, as DNA: TGTGCCAGCAGCTTACCAGCGGGGGGGATGTACAATGAGCAGTTCTTC. This translates into CASSLPAGGMYNEQFF. The chain carries TRBV7-2 and TRBJ2-1; 10 positions agree with TRBD2. The germline gives CDR1 SGHTA, CDR2 FQGNSA. The CDR3 consists of 16 residues. After removal of 2 bases from V and 4 bases from J, the junction contained 5 bases not matched to a gene. The complete variable domain, with remaining parts taken from reference TRBV7-2 and TRBJ2-1, reads GAGVSQSPSNKVTEKGKDVELRCDPISGHTALYWYRQSLGQGLEFLIYFQGNSAPDKSGLPSDRFSAERTGGSVSTLTIQRTQQEDSAVYLCASSLPAGGMYNEQFFGPGTRLTVL.

The genes are TRBV5-1 and TRBJ2-3; 9 bases are a match to TRBD2. The V segment lost 3 bases and the J segment 6 bases; nucleotides outside the gene matches: 8. Per germline, CDR1 SGHRS and CDR2 YFSETQ. The CDR3 runs to 15 residues. CDR3 amino acids: CASSYSGGRGDTQYF. CDR3 sequence (DNA): TGCGCCAGCAGCTATAGCGGGGGCCGGGGCGATACGCAGTATTTT.

This chain links TRBV15 with TRBJ2-1, with TRBD2 identical over 11 bases. J was trimmed by 8 bases and V by 8 bases; bases with no gene match: 8. CDR1 is LNHNV and CDR2 is YYDKDF in the germline V gene (reference sequence). CDR3 length: 14 residues. This CDR3 is CATGLLAGVHEQFF. The CDR3 DNA is TGTGCCACCGGCCTACTAGCGGGGGTCCATGAGCAGTTCTTC.

The chain recombines TRBV5-6 with TRBJ1-2; D call uncertain. The length of the CDR3 is 15 residues. The V and J ends lost 1 base and 2 bases respectively, with 12 bases between them. Germline V gene sequence: CDR1 SGHDT, CDR2 YYEEEE. The CDR3 reads CASSLIQRLNYGYTF. DNA for the CDR3: TGTGCCAGCAGCTTGATTCAGAGACTAAACTATGGCTACACCTTC.

This clone was counted a few times. V usage is TRBV27 and J usage is TRBJ2-4; no clear D. The length of the CDR3 is 16 residues. The V gene's germline CDR1 is MNHEY and CDR2 SMNVEV (reference sequence). V lost 2 bases, J lost 2 bases, and 13 bases lay in between. The CDR3 region is CASSLNPNSTKNIQYF. CDR3 DNA sequence: TGTGCCAGCAGTTTAAATCCCAATAGTACCAAAAACATTCAGTACTTC.

The gene calls are TRBV6-1 and TRBJ2-1; perhaps TRBD2 as D (7 bases). Germline CDR1 MNHNS, CDR2 SASEGT. Between the trimmed V and J ends, which lost 6 bases and 9 bases, there was a span of 15 bases. The CDR3 loop spans 13 amino acids. The CDR3 here is CASRRRGLAEQFF. As DNA, the CDR3 is TGTGCCAGCAGGAGGCGGGGGCTAGCTGAGCAGTTCTTC.

A few counts support this clone. The J gene is TRBJ1-1, the V gene TRBV6-5; possibly TRBD1 for D (5 bases). The germline V gene has CDR1 MNHEY and CDR2 SVGAGI. The CDR3 length is 14 residues. V lost 2 bases to trimming and J lost 4 bases, with 11 bases between them. CDR3 DNA: TGTGCCAGCAGTTACCTGGGGGGGGGCACTGAAGCTTTCTTT. Translated, it gives CASSYLGGGTEAFF.

The chain carries TRBV6-6 and TRBJ2-7; 10 bases fit TRBD1. From germline, CDR1 is MNHNY and CDR2 SVGAGI (reference sequence). The CDR3 consists of 15 residues. V was clipped by 7 bases and J by 2 bases; unmatched bases: 8. CDR3 sequence: CASTYLGTGAYEQYF. In DNA, the CDR3 is TGTGCCAGCACCTACCTAGGGACAGGGGCCTACGAGCAGTACTTC.

The rearrangement links TRBV5-1 to TRBJ2-1; possible D gene TRBD2, 6 bases. The length of the CDR3 is 13 residues. Looked up from germline, CDR1 is SGHRS and CDR2 is YFSETQ. V shed 4 bases and J shed 8 bases, with 13 bases lying between them. CDR3 coding DNA: TGCGCCAGCAGCATCGGGGGTATGGATGAGCAGTTCTTC. Translated, it gives CASSIGGMDEQFF.

This clone showed up just a few times. The rearrangement uses TRBV5-5 and TRBJ2-7; 12 bases are shared with TRBD1. The length of the CDR3 is 14 residues. CDR1 is SGHKS and CDR2 is YYEKEE in the germline V gene (reference sequence). The V gene end was trimmed by 2 bases and the J gene end by 7 bases; junction bases not matched to a gene: 4. CDR3 residues: CASSFRDRGLEQYF. In DNA form, the CDR3 reads TGTGCCAGCAGCTTCCGGGACAGGGGGCTTGAGCAGTACTTC.

This clone has more than one count but fewer than ten. The chain combines TRBV7-9 with TRBJ1-1; TRBD1 is a possible D gene (6 bases). Germline loops: CDR1 SEHNR, CDR2 FQNEAQ (reference sequence). The CDR3 is 15 residues long. V was clipped by 5 bases and J by 1 base, with 14 bases between them. The CDR3 sequence: CASSLYEQGNTEAFF. The CDR3, as DNA: TGTGCCAGCAGCCTTTACGAACAGGGGAACACTGAAGCTTTCTTT.

CDR3 region: CASSLGPQRKSFF. The CDR3 DNA is TGTGCCAGCAGCTTAGGCCCGCAGAGGAAATCGTTCTTC. This chain uses TRBV7-2 with TRBJ2-1; no firm D call. Germline CDR1 SGHTA, CDR2 FQGNSA. CDR3 length: 13 amino acids. V was shortened by 1 base and J by 15 bases, with 16 bases between the two germline ends.

The chain is built from TRBV2 and TRBJ2-2; perhaps TRBD1 as D (5 bases). This CDR3 contains 14 residues. Germline V gives CDR1 SNHLY, CDR2 FYNNEI. The V end lost 4 bases, the J end lost 3 bases, and 9 bases lay between the germline ends. The chain's CDR3 is CASSADRDTGELFF. CDR3 sequence (DNA): TGTGCCAGCAGTGCCGACAGAGACACCGGGGAGCTGTTTTTT. The full variable domain, rest sourced from reference TRBV2 and TRBJ2-2, is EPEVTQTPSHQVTQMGQEVILRCVPISNHLYFYWYRQILGQKVEFLVSFYNNEISEKSEIFDDQFSVERPDGSNFTLKIRSTKLEDSAMYFCASSADRDTGELFFGEGSRLTVL.

The chain is built from TRBV11-2 and TRBJ2-2; no clear D gene. CDR1 is SGHAT and CDR2 is FQNNGV in the germline V gene. V lost 3 bases, J lost 7 bases, and 9 bases lay in between. The CDR3 has 13 amino acids. The CDR3 spells CASSLDGLGELFF. In DNA, the CDR3 is TGTGCCAGCAGCTTGGATGGGCTCGGGGAGCTGTTTTTT.

The genes are TRBV18 and TRBJ2-1, with TRBD2 matching 7 bases. The germline CDR1 and CDR2 sequences are KGHSH and LQKENI. J was trimmed by 8 bases and V by 5 bases; bases with no gene match: 9. The CDR3 is 14 residues long. CDR3 in DNA: TGTGCCAGCTCAGAGAAAGCGGGGTTCTATGAGCAGTTCTTC. Translating gives CASSEKAGFYEQFF.

CDR3 coding DNA: TGTGCCAGCAGCTTGGGTCAGGGGGCCGTTACCTATGGCTACACCTTC. It codes for CASSLGQGAVTYGYTF. This chain joins TRBV5-4 and TRBJ1-2, with TRBD1 identical over 8 bases. The V gene end was trimmed by 0 bases and the J gene end by 4 bases; junction bases not matched to a gene: 8. The germline V gene encodes CDR1 SGHNT and CDR2 YYREEE (reference sequence). There are 16 residues in the CDR3.

As regards this clone: Germline is not matched at one junction end, which may reflect a read error. This chain joins TRBV7-9 and TRBJ2-7; D gene ambiguous. Germline V lookup: CDR1 SEHNR, CDR2 FQNEAQ (reference sequence). The CDR3 spans 11 residues. CDR3 amino acids: CSSSVAYEQYF. The CDR3 nucleotides are TGTTCCAGCAGCGTCGCCTACGAGCAGTACTTC.

This chain uses TRBV18 with TRBJ2-6, with D perhaps matching TRBD2 (6 bases). CDR1 and CDR2 (germline): KGHSH, LQKENI. The CDR3 has 17 amino acids. Trimming stripped 6 bases from V and 0 bases from J, with 15 bases between. This chain's CDR3 is CASSPRGLVSGANVLTF. CDR3 coding DNA: TGTGCCAGCTCCCCTCGGGGACTTGTCTCTGGGGCCAACGTCCTGACTTTC.

This clone has just a few counts. The junction does not match germline at one end; this may be a read error. This chain connects TRBV4-1 to TRBJ2-3; 8 nucleotides align to TRBD2. The CDR3 sequence is 16 residues long. Germline CDR1 and CDR2: MGHRA and YSYEKL. The CDR3 bases are TGCGCCAGCAGCCAAGTGGTTCGGGGGGGCACGGATACGCAGTATTTT. This gives the protein CASSQVVRGGTDTQYF.

The rearrangement joins TRBV27 to TRBJ2-7, with D perhaps matching TRBD1 (5 bases). The CDR3 has 14 residues. V was pared by 3 bases and J by 4 bases, with 13 bases between. CDR1 and CDR2 from the germline V gene are MNHEY and SMNVEV (reference sequence). The chain's CDR3 is CASSFSPGPYEQYF. In DNA, the CDR3 is TGTGCCAGCAGTTTCAGTCCAGGGCCTTACGAGCAGTACTTC.

V gene TRBV27 combines with J gene TRBJ1-5; D gene unclear. This CDR3 is 15 amino acids long. The germline CDR1 and CDR2 sequences are MNHEY and SMNVEV (reference sequence). The ends were cut back, 2 bases at V and 1 base at J, with 9 bases in the middle. Written as DNA, the CDR3 is TGTGCCAGCAGTTTAGCGGGTTTGAGCAATCAGCCCCAGCATTTT. This translates into CASSLAGLSNQPQHF.

The chain employs TRBV21-1 and TRBJ2-1; the table's TRBD1 call for D was not verified on the DNA. TRBV21-1 is reported as a pseudogene. The CDR3 length is 14 residues. CDR3: CASSNGTGDGEQFF. Here the CDR3 DNA reads TGTGCCAGCAGCAACGGGACAGGGGATGGTGAGCAGTTCTTC.

Only a few counts were recorded for this clone. The CDR3 DNA reads TGTGCCAGCTCACCACAGCTGAACACTGAAGCTTTCTTT. The encoded protein is CASSPQLNTEAFF. The rearrangement joins TRBV18 to TRBJ1-1; D unclear. The CDR3 runs 13 residues. V dropped 1 base and J dropped 0 bases, with 3 bases sitting between them. Germline V gene lookup returns CDR1 KGHSH and CDR2 LQKENI.

This clone has more than one count but fewer than ten. The V call is TRBV7-3, the J call TRBJ2-2; 10 nucleotides line up with TRBD1. Germline CDR1 and CDR2: SGHTA and FQGTGA. The length of the CDR3 is 15 residues. V was clipped by 2 bases and J by 5 bases; unmatched bases: 2. The CDR3 reads CASSLWTGGTGELFF. In DNA, the CDR3 is TGTGCCAGCAGCTTATGGACAGGGGGTACCGGGGAGCTGTTTTTT.